The next 21 T cell receptor beta chains were all read from a single sample in a study of blood T cell repertoires in COVID-19. Profiling relied on immunoSEQ multiplex PCR, and the TCRdb table lists in-frame clones only, not all of them. The data contain about 64,000 clones, approximately 80% of them seen just once; the ten biggest clones take up more than 13%. The sample consisted of peripheral blood. These receptors were collected from a man between 60 and 75 years old with COVID-19, enrolled during active disease.

V is TRBV4-2 and J is TRBJ1-1; D may be TRBD1 (5 bases). The CDR3 totals 12 residues. V was shortened by 1 base and J by 5 bases, with 5 bases between the two germline ends. Germline V gene sequence: CDR1 LGHNA, CDR2 YNFKEQ. This CDR3 is CASSQAGTEAFF. The CDR3 DNA follows: TGTGCCAGCAGCCAAGCAGGGACTGAAGCTTTCTTT.

This clone was seen a single time. This sequence joins TRBV4-1 and TRBJ2-3; no clear D gene. This CDR3 contains 16 residues. V shed 1 base and J shed 3 bases, with 14 bases lying between them. The germline CDR1 and CDR2 sequences are MGHRA and YSYEKL. The CDR3 DNA reads as TGCGCCAGCAGCCAAGTGAATCTAGTCATAACAGATACGCAGTATTTT. It yields the protein CASSQVNLVITDTQYF.

The sample holds a few counts of this clone. The rearrangement joins TRBV5-6 to TRBJ2-7; weak D call: TRBD2 (5 bases). From germline, CDR1 is SGHDT and CDR2 YYEEEE. The V end lost 4 bases, the J end lost 5 bases, and 22 bases lay between the germline ends. There are 16 residues in the CDR3. The CDR3 is CASSPGAGVRKDEQYF. CDR3 sequence (DNA): TGTGCCAGCAGCCCGGGTGCGGGCGTACGGAAAGACGAGCAGTACTTC. Together with reference TRBV5-6 and TRBJ2-7, the CDR3 gives the full variable domain: DAGVTQSPTHLIKTRGQQVTLRCSPKSGHDTVSWYQQALGQGPQFIFQYYEEEERQRGNFPDRFSGHQFPNYSSELNVNALLLGDSALYLCASSPGAGVRKDEQYFGPGTRLTVT.

The V gene is TRBV5-1, the J gene TRBJ2-3, with 7 bases that match TRBD2. With V trimmed by 1 base and J by 0 bases, 5 bases remained unmatched. The CDR3 has 16 residues. Germline V gene lookup returns CDR1 SGHRS and CDR2 YFSETQ. The CDR3 reads CASSLRTAGSTDTQYF. The CDR3 nucleotides read TGCGCCAGCAGCTTGCGTACAGCGGGGAGCACAGATACGCAGTATTTT.

V is TRBV5-4 and J is TRBJ2-7; the D is unclear. The CDR3 loop spans 14 amino acids. Germline values: CDR1 SGHNT, CDR2 YYREEE (reference sequence). V gave up 8 bases and J gave up 6 bases, with 21 bases separating them. CDR3 DNA sequence: TGTGCCAGTAAGACTCTTGACCCAGAGGTCGAGCAGTACTTC. Translated: CASKTLDPEVEQYF.

In its sample, this clone was seen once. This chain joins TRBV6-5 and TRBJ1-3; unclear D gene. Germline V CDR1 and CDR2: MNHEY, SVGAGI. The CDR3 spans 15 residues. The V end was cut by 2 bases, the J end by 2 bases, with 10 bases between. The CDR3 protein is CASSYGPRAGNTIYF. Written as DNA, the CDR3 is TGTGCCAGCAGTTACGGCCCCCGGGCTGGAAACACCATATATTTT.

The CDR3 DNA is TGTGCCAGCAGCTTAGGCCTTGGCGGGAGGCGGGACTACGAGCAGTACTTC. Protein sequence: CASSLGLGGRRDYEQYF. V is TRBV13 and J is TRBJ2-7; 8 bases map to TRBD2. The germline V gene encodes CDR1 PRHDT and CDR2 FYEKMQ (reference sequence). The junction had 10 bases not matched to a gene; V was cut back by 0 bases and J by 3 bases. The CDR3 covers 17 residues.

The V gene is TRBV12-5, the J gene TRBJ2-7; a possible D gene is TRBD2 (6 bases). With 1 base removed from V and 5 bases from J, the gap between germline ends came to 6 bases. This CDR3 contains 12 residues. CDR1 LGHNT and CDR2 FRNRAP come from the germline V gene. The CDR3 loop reads CASGLGGDEQYF. The DNA of the CDR3 is TGTGCTAGTGGTTTGGGGGGGGACGAGCAGTACTTC.

This chain uses TRBV29-1 with TRBJ2-7; D might be TRBD2 (5 bases). Trimming took 7 bases from V and 4 from J, leaving 11 bases between them. CDR1 is SQVTM and CDR2 is ANQGSEA in the germline V gene. This CDR3 contains 11 residues. The CDR3 bases are TGCAGCGGTACCGGGGAGTACGAGCAGTACTTC. It is translated as CSGTGEYEQYF.

This clone is a singleton in its sample. The chain joins TRBV7-2 to TRBJ1-5, with D possibly being TRBD1 (5 bases). The germline CDR1 and CDR2 sequences are SGHTA and FQGNSA. The V gene lost 1 base and the J gene lost 5 bases, with 15 bases spanning the gap. CDR3 length: 16 residues. The CDR3 DNA sequence: TGTGCCAGCAGCTTAGTTTATTCGGGGGTTGATCAGCCCCAGCATTTT. Protein product: CASSLVYSGVDQPQHF. Based on the CDR3 plus reference TRBV7-2 and TRBJ1-5, the full variable domain is GAGVSQSPSNKVTEKGKDVELRCDPISGHTALYWYRQSLGQGLEFLIYFQGNSAPDKSGLPSDRFSAERTGGSVSTLTIQRTQQEDSAVYLCASSLVYSGVDQPQHFGDGTRLSIL.

By sample share, this clone is medium-sized. This rearrangement joins TRBV27 to TRBJ1-6, with TRBD1 matching 7 bases. The CDR3 contains 14 residues. With 8 bases clipped from V and 3 bases from J, the junction kept 4 bases outside the gene matches. The germline V gene encodes CDR1 MNHEY and CDR2 SMNVEV (reference sequence). CDR3 nucleotide sequence: TGTGCCAGCGAGGGGGACAGCTATAATTCACCCCTCCACTTT. Amino acids: CASEGDSYNSPLHF.

The chain links TRBV6-5 to TRBJ1-3; D possibly corresponds to TRBD1 (5 bases). Germline-derived CDR1 and CDR2 are MNHEY and SVGAGI. This CDR3 is 15 amino acids long. Deletions cut 2 bases from V and 2 bases from J, with 10 bases between. DNA of the CDR3: TGTGCCAGCAGTTACCGCGGGGGTACTGGAAACACCATATATTTT. Translated, it gives CASSYRGGTGNTIYF.

V is TRBV9 and J is TRBJ2-5; no reliable D call. V gave up 3 bases and J gave up 1 base, with 7 bases separating them. The CDR3 sequence is 13 residues long. Germline loops: CDR1 SGDLS, CDR2 YYNGEE. DNA for the CDR3: TGTGCCAGCAGCGGCGGAAGCCAAGAGACCCAGTACTTC. It translates to CASSGGSQETQYF.

V gene TRBV29-1 combines with J gene TRBJ1-2; D ambiguous. V was trimmed by 4 bases and J by 0 bases, leaving 9 bases between them. This CDR3 contains 13 residues. Germline CDR1 SQVTM, CDR2 ANQGSEA. The DNA of the CDR3 is TGCAGCGTTGTGCCAGACTCTAACTATGGCTACACCTTC. It codes for CSVVPDSNYGYTF.

CDR3 DNA: TGTGCCAGCAGTGAAGGGACTATCCAAGAGACCCAGTACTTC. Protein product: CASSEGTIQETQYF. The rearrangement joins TRBV6-1 to TRBJ2-5; D is perhaps TRBD2 (6 bases). This CDR3 has 14 residues. The V end was cut by 1 base, the J end by 1 base, with 7 bases between. The germline CDR1 and CDR2 sequences are MNHNS and SASEGT.

The chain combines TRBV10-3 with TRBJ2-3; D is undetermined. Germline CDR1 is ENHRY and CDR2 is SYGVKD. Between the trimmed V and J ends, which lost 10 bases and 0 bases, there was a span of 5 bases. This CDR3 has 11 amino acids. The CDR3 is CATSSTDTQYF. CDR3 bases: TGTGCCACAAGCAGCACAGATACGCAGTATTTT.

The chain has TRBV29-1 and TRBJ2-7; 11 bases map to TRBD2. Germline loops: CDR1 SQVTM, CDR2 ANQGSEA. The CDR3 runs to 17 residues. Trimming cost V 3 bases and J 3 bases; bases outside gene matches: 13. CDR3: CSVEMAGGTSGYYEQYF. In DNA form, the CDR3 reads TGCAGCGTTGAGATGGCCGGGGGGACTAGCGGTTACTACGAGCAGTACTTC.

The V and J genes are TRBV10-3 and TRBJ2-5, with TRBD2 matching 10 bases. The CDR3 is 16 amino acids. CDR1 is ENHRY, CDR2 SYGVKD, per germline. The V gene end was trimmed by 0 bases and the J gene end by 5 bases; junction bases not matched to a gene: 6. CDR3 in amino acids: CAISESGSGRFETQYF. The CDR3 DNA sequence: TGTGCCATCAGTGAGTCGGGTAGCGGGAGGTTCGAGACCCAGTACTTC.

This clone was seen just once. The chain uses TRBV4-1 and TRBJ2-7; no reliable D call. Germline values: CDR1 MGHRA, CDR2 YSYEKL. V was pared by 4 bases and J by 3 bases, with 10 bases between. The CDR3 covers 13 residues. The CDR3 sequence: CASSPIGVYEQYF. In nucleotides, the CDR3 is TGCGCCAGCAGCCCCATTGGAGTCTACGAGCAGTACTTC.

This clone appeared a single time. The chain combines TRBV28 with TRBJ2-1; 9 nucleotides align to TRBD2. V dropped 5 bases and J dropped 5; count of bases not matched to a gene: 13. The germline CDR1 and CDR2 sequences are MDHEN and SYDVKM. The CDR3 contains 17 residues. The DNA for the CDR3 is TGTGCCAGCAGTCCACCAATTAGCGGGAGTGCAAACAATGAGCAGTTCTTC. Translating gives CASSPPISGSANNEQFF.

The rearrangement uses TRBV5-1 and TRBJ2-1, with 8 bases that match TRBD1. V dropped 4 bases and J dropped 3; count of bases not matched to a gene: 3. Germline V gene sequence: CDR1 SGHRS, CDR2 YFSETQ. The CDR3 consists of 14 residues. This CDR3 is CASSAGQGYNEQFF. CDR3 bases: TGCGCCAGCAGCGCCGGACAGGGCTACAATGAGCAGTTCTTC.